Presented here are 9 T cell receptor beta chains from one specimen sequenced in a study of blood T cell repertoires in COVID-19 (dated by TCRdb to the early 2020s). The receptor library was made with the immunoSEQ multiplex PCR assay. Imported from immuneACCESS, the table was reduced by TCRdb to in-frame sequences with V and J called. These copies leave out some clones; in studies compared against another copy, an unresolved V gene accounts for under half, and the cause of the remainder is not known. In all, the sample holds about 240,000 clones, and approximately 86% of those were seen once. The ten most abundant clones make up approximately 7.5% of the sample. Material for sequencing was peripheral blood. Receptor source: a man aged 60 to 75 who had recovered from COVID-19.

A few counts support this clone. CDR3 amino acids: CASSDGSFRTGGLYEQYV. The CDR3 DNA reads TGCGCCAGCAGTGATGGATCTTTTAGGACAGGGGGCCTTTACGAGCAGTACGTC. The gene calls are TRBV10-2 and TRBJ2-7, with 11 bases identical to TRBD1. The CDR3 covers 18 residues. Germline V CDR1 and CDR2: WSHSY, SAAADI. V was pared by 3 bases and J by 4 bases, with 14 bases of the junction left unmatched.

CDR3 sequence reads: CASSTGTGLTDTQYF. In DNA, the CDR3 is TGTGCCAGTAGTACCGGGACAGGGTTGACAGATACGCAGTATTTT. This chain links TRBV19 with TRBJ2-3; TRBD1 aligns across 9 bases. The CDR3 is made up of 15 amino acids. V dropped 4 bases and J dropped 3; count of bases not matched to a gene: 5. Germline loops: CDR1 LNHDA, CDR2 SQIVND (reference sequence). The complete variable domain, with remaining parts taken from reference TRBV19 and TRBJ2-3, reads DGGITQSPKYLFRKEGQNVTLSCEQNLNHDAMYWYRQDPGQGLRLIYYSQIVNDFQKGDIAEGYSVSREKKESFPLTVTSAQKNPTAFYLCASSTGTGLTDTQYFGPGTRLTVL.

This sequence joins TRBV5-5 and TRBJ2-7; weak D call: TRBD2 (6 bases). CDR3 length: 13 amino acids. The V end was cut by 3 bases, the J end by 7 bases, with 14 bases between. Germline V gives CDR1 SGHKS, CDR2 YYEKEE (reference sequence). The CDR3 region is CASSSDYSYEQYF. The CDR3 nucleotides read TGTGCCAGCAGCTCGGACTACTCTTATGAGCAGTACTTC.

The V call is TRBV6-5, the J call TRBJ1-6, with TRBD1 matching 11 bases. The CDR3 is made up of 16 amino acids. After removal of 4 bases from V and 7 bases from J, the junction contained 6 bases not matched to a gene. CDR1 is MNHEY, CDR2 SVGAGI, per germline. In DNA form, the CDR3 reads TGTGCCAGCAGTTTCCTCGGACAGGGGGCCAATTCACCCCTCCACTTT. Amino acid sequence: CASSFLGQGANSPLHF.

The rearrangement links TRBV6-5 to TRBJ2-3; D remains ambiguous. This CDR3 has 13 amino acids. V lost 6 bases, J lost 4 bases, and 11 bases lay in between. CDR1 MNHEY and CDR2 SVGAGI come from the germline V gene. The CDR3 bases are TGTGCCAGCAGCGCCTACTTTCCAGATACGCAGTATTTT. This encodes CASSAYFPDTQYF.

The rearrangement links TRBV5-1 to TRBJ1-1; maybe TRBD1 (6 bases). Deletions cut 4 bases from V and 4 bases from J, with 11 bases between. Germline CDR1 SGHRS, CDR2 YFSETQ. CDR3 length: 13 residues. The CDR3 is CASSTDRRTEAFF. DNA of the CDR3: TGCGCCAGCAGCACGGACAGACGCACTGAAGCTTTCTTT.

V usage is TRBV11-2 and J usage is TRBJ2-2; tentatively, D is TRBD1 (6 bases). CDR3 length: 14 residues. The ends were cut back, 2 bases at V and 6 bases at J, with 10 bases in the middle. CDR1 and CDR2 (germline): SGHAT, FQNNGV. CDR3: CASSLTGNSGELFF. CDR3 sequence (DNA): TGTGCCAGCAGCTTAACAGGGAATTCCGGGGAGCTGTTTTTT.

The J gene is TRBJ2-3, the V gene TRBV20-1, with D possibly matching TRBD2 (6 bases). The V end lost 3 bases, the J end lost 1 base, and 11 bases lay between the germline ends. This CDR3 spans 14 amino acids. Germline values: CDR1 DFQATT, CDR2 SNEGSKA (reference sequence). Here the CDR3 DNA reads TGCAGTGCTAGTCTCGGCGGGGGCACAGATACGCAGTATTTT. Translated: CSASLGGGTDTQYF.

The rearrangement uses TRBV7-6 and TRBJ2-5; maybe TRBD2 (6 bases). CDR1 SGHVS and CDR2 FNYEAQ come from the germline V gene. The CDR3 sequence is 17 residues long. Deletions cut 5 bases from V and 0 bases from J, with 19 bases between. CDR3 nucleotide sequence: TGTGCCAGCAGCCATTCGACTAGTTCCCTGTACCAAGAGACCCAGTACTTC. It specifies CASSHSTSSLYQETQYF. Together with reference TRBV7-6 and TRBJ2-5, the CDR3 gives the full variable domain: GAGVSQSPRYKVTKRGQDVALRCDPISGHVSLYWYRQALGQGPEFLTYFNYEAQQDKSGLPNDRFSAERPEGSISTLTIQRTEQRDSAMYRCASSHSTSSLYQETQYFGPGTRLLVL.